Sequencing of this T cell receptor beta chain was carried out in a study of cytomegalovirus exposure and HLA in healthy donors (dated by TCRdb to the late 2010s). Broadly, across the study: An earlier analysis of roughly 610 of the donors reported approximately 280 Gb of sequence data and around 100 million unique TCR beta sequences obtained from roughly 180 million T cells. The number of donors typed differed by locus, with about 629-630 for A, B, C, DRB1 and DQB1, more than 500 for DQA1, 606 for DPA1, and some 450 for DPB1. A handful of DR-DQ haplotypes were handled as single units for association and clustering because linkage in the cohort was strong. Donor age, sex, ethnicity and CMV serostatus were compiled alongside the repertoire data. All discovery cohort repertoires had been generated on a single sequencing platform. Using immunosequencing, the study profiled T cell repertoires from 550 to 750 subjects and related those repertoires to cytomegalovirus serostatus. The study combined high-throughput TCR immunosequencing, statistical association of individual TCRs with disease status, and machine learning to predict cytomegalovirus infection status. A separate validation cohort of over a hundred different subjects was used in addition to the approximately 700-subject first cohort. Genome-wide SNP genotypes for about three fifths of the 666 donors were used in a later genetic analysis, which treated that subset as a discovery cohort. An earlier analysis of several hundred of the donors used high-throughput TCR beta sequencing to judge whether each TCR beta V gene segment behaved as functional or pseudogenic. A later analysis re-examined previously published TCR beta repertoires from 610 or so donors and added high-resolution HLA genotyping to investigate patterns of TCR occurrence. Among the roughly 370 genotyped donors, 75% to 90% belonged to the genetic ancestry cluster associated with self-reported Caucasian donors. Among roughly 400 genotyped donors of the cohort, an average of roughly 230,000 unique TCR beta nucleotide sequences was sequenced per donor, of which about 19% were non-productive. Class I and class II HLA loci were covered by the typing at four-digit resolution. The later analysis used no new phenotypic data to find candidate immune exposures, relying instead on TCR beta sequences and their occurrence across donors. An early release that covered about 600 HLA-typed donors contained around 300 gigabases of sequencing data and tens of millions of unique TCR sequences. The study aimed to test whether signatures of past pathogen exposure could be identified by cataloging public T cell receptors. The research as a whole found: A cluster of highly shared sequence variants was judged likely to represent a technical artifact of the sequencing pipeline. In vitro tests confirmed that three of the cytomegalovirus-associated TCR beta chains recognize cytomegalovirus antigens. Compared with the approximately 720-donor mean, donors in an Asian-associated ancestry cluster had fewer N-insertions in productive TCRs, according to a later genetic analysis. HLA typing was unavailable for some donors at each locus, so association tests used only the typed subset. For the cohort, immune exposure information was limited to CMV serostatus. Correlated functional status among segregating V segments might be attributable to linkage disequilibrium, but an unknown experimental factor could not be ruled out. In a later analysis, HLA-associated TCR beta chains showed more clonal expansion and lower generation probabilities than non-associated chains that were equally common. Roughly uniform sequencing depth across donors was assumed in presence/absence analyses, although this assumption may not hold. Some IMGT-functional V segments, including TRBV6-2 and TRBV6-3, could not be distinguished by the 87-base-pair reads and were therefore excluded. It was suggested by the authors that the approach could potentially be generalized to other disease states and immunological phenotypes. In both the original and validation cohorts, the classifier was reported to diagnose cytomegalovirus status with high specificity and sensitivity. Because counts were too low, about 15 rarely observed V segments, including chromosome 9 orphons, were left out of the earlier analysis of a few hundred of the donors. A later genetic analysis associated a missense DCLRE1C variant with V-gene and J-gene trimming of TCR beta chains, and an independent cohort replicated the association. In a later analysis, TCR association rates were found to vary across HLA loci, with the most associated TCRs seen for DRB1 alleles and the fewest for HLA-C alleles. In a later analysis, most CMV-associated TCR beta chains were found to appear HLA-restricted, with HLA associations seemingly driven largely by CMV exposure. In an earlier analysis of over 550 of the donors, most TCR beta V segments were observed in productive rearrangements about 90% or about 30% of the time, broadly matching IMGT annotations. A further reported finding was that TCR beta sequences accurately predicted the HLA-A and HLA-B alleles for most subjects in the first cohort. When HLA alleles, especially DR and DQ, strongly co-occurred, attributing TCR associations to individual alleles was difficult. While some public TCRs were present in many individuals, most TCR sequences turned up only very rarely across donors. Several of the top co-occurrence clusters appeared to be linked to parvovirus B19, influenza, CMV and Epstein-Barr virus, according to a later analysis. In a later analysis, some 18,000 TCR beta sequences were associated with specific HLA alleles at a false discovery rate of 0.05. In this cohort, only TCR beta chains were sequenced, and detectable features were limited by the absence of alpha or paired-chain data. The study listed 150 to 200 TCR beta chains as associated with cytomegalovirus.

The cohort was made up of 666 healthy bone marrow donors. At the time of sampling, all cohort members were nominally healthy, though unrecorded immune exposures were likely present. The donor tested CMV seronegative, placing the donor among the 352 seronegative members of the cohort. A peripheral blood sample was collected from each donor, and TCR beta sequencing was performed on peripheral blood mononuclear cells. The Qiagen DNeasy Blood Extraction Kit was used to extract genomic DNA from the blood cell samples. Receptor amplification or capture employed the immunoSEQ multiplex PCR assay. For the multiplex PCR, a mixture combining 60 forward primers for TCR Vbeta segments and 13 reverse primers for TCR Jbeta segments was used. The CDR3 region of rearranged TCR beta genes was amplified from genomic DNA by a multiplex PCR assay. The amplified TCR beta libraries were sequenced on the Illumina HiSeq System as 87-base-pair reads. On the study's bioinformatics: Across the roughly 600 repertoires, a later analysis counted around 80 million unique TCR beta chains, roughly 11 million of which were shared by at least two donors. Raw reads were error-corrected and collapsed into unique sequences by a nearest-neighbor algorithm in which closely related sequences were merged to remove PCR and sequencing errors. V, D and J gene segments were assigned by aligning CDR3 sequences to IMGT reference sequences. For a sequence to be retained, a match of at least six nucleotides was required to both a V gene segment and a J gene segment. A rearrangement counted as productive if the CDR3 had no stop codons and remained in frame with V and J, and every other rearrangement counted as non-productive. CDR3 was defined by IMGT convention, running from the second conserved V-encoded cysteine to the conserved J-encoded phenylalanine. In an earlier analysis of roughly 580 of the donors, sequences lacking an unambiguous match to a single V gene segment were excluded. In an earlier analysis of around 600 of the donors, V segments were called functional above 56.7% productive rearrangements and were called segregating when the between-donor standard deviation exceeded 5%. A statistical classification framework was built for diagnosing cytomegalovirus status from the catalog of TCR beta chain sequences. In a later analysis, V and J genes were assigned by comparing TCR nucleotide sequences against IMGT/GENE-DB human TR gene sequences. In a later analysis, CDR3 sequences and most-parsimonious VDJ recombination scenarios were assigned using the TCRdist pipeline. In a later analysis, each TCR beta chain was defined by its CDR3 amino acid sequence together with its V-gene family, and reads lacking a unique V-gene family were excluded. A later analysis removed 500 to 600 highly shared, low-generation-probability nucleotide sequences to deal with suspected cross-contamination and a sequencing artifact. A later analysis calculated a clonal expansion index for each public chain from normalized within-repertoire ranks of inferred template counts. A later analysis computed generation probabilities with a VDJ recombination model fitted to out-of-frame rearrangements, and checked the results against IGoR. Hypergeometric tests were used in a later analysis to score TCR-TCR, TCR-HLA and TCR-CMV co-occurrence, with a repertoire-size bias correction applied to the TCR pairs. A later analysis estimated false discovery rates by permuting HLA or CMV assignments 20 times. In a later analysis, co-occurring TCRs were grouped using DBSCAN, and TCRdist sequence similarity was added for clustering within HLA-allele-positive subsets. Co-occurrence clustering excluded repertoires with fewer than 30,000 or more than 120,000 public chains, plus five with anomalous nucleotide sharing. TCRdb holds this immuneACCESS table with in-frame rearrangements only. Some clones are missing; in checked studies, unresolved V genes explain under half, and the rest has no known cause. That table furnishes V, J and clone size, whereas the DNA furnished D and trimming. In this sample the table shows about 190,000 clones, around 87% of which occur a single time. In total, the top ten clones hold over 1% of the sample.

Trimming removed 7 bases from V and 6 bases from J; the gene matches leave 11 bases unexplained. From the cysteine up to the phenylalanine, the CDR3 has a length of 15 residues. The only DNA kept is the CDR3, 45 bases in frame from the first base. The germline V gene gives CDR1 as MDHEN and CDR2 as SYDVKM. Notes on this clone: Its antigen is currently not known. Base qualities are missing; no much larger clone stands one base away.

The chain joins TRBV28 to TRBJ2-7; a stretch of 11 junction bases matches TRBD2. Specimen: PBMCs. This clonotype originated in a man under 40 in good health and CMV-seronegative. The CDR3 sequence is CASTQLAGVVSEQYF. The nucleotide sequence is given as TGTGCCAGCACCCAACTAGCGGGAGTCGTCTCCGAGCAGTACTTC.